Sequencing of this T cell receptor (beta chain) was carried out in a study of T cell changes during pregnancy in multiple sclerosis. Germline V gene data show CDR1 as SGHDT and CDR2 as YYEEEE. The V gene end was trimmed by 0 bases and the J gene end by 4 bases; junction bases not matched to a gene: 10. This CDR3 is 17 amino acids long. Clones were read by immunoSEQ multiplex PCR, and TCRdb kept only the in-frame ones, dropping some. This table has roughly 40,000 clones, approximately 90% appearing once. This clonotype originated in a female donor with multiple sclerosis, enrolled in a pregnancy study. The gene calls are TRBV5-6 and TRBJ2-7; 10 bases are a match to TRBD2. The sequencing used peripheral blood, collected before pregnancy. The CDR3 region has the DNA TGTGCCAGCAGCTTGGCCTATGAGCCTAGCGGGAGTTACGAGCAGTACTTC. Protein sequence: CASSLAYEPSGSYEQYF.